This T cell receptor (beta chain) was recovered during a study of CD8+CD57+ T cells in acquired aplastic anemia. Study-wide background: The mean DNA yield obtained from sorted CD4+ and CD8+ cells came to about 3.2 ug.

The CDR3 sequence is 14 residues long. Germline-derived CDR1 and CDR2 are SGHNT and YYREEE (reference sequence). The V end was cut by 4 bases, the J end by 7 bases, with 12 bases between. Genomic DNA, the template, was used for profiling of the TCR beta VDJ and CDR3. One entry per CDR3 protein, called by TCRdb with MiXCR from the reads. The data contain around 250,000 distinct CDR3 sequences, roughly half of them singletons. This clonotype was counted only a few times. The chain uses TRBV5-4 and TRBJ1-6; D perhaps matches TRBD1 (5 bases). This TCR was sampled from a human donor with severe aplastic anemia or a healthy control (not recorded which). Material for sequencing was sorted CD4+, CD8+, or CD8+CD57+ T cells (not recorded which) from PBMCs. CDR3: CASSTISGNSPLHF. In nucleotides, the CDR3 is TGTGCCAGCAGCACGATCTCAGGGAATTCACCCCTCCACTTT. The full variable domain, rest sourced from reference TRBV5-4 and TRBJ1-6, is ETGVTQSPTHLIKTRGQQVTLRCSSQSGHNTVSWYQQALGQGPQFIFQYYREEENGRGNFPPRFSGLQFPNYSSELNVNALELDDSALYLCASSTISGNSPLHFGNGTRLTVT.